The 26 T cell receptor beta chains below come from one sample, sequenced in a study of T cells in Graves' hyperthyroidism and ophthalmopathy. The CDR3 regions of TCR beta were amplified from RNA transcripts. TCR CDR3 regions were first amplified by RT-PCR with HTBI primers. TCRdb used MiXCR to reprocess the multiplex PCR reads, holding one entry per CDR3 protein. Of 700,000 or so distinct CDR3 sequences in the sample, around 15% were seen once. The specimen was blood. The receptors stem from a man aged 18 to 35 with Graves' hyperthyroidism.

V and J are TRBV20-1 and TRBJ2-2; TRBD2 is a possible D gene (5 bases). CDR1 is DFQATT, CDR2 SNEGSKA, per germline (reference sequence). V gave up 0 bases and J gave up 2 bases, with 10 bases separating them. The CDR3 is 15 residues long. The CDR3 DNA reads TGCAGTGCTAGAGAGGGAGCGGCCAACACCGGGGAGCTGTTTTTT. This translates into CSAREGAANTGELFF.

This clonotype was detected many times. The V gene is TRBV28, the J gene TRBJ2-3, with D hard to call. The CDR3 runs to 11 residues. The germline V gene has CDR1 MDHEN and CDR2 SYDVKM. Trimming took 5 bases from V and 6 from J, leaving 6 bases between them. The CDR3 region is CASSARDTQYF. The CDR3, as DNA: TGTGCCAGCAGTGCTAGGGATACGCAGTATTTT. Combining the CDR3 with reference TRBV28 and TRBJ2-3 gives the whole variable domain DVKVTQSSRYLVKRTGEKVFLECVQDMDHENMFWYRQDPGLGLRLIYFSYDVKMKEKGDIPEGYSVSREKKERFSLILESASTNQTSMYLCASSARDTQYFGPGTRLTVL.

This clonotype showed up just a few times. CDR3 region: CSALDRWTGGEQYF. The CDR3 DNA is TGCAGTGCCCTAGACAGGTGGACCGGGGGGGAGCAGTACTTC. The rearrangement links TRBV20-1 to TRBJ2-7, with D maybe TRBD2 (7 bases). The CDR3 spans 14 residues. Per the germline V gene, CDR1 is DFQATT and CDR2 is SNEGSKA (reference sequence). Trimming shortened V by 6 bases and J by 7 bases, and 22 bases separated the two germline ends.

J is TRBJ2-6 and V is TRBV29-1, with 8 bases matching TRBD2. Per germline, CDR1 SQVTM and CDR2 ANQGSEA. This CDR3 has 16 residues. In nucleotides, the CDR3 is TGCAGTGCGCAGGCGGGGGGCAAAACTGGGGCCAACGTCCTGACTTTC. Translated: CSAQAGGKTGANVLTF. The full variable domain, rest sourced from reference TRBV29-1 and TRBJ2-6, is SAVISQKPSRDICQRGTSLTIQCQVDSQVTMMFWYRQQPGQSLTLIATANQGSEATYESGFVIDKFPISRPNLTFSTLTVSNMSPEDSSIYLCSAQAGGKTGANVLTFGAGSRLTVL.

The chain carries TRBV5-5 and TRBJ2-1, with D perhaps being TRBD1 or TRBD2 (6 bases each). Germline values: CDR1 SGHKS, CDR2 YYEKEE (reference sequence). The CDR3 totals 16 residues. Trimming took 4 bases from V and 4 from J, leaving 18 bases between them. The CDR3 region is CASSQEWGRDYNEQFF. CDR3 DNA: TGTGCCAGCAGCCAGGAGTGGGGGCGGGATTACAATGAGCAGTTCTTC.

This clonotype has a handful of counts. The chain employs TRBV6-1 and TRBJ2-3, with 8 bases that match TRBD1. Germline V gene sequence: CDR1 MNHNS, CDR2 SASEGT. The CDR3 contains 15 residues. V lost 5 bases to trimming and J lost 3 bases; unmatched junction nucleotides: 7. The CDR3: CASSRQGPRTDTQYF. The CDR3 bases are TGTGCCAGCAGTCGACAGGGGCCCCGAACAGATACGCAGTATTTT.

The chain links TRBV6-5 to TRBJ2-6; D not resolved. The CDR3 contains 16 residues. Between the trimmed V and J ends, which lost 0 bases and 4 bases, there was a span of 10 bases. CDR1 MNHEY and CDR2 SVGAGI come from the germline V gene. CDR3: CASSYSRTSGANVLTF. DNA of the CDR3: TGTGCCAGCAGTTACTCGAGGACGTCCGGGGCCAACGTCCTGACTTTC.

In this sample, this clonotype turned up many times. The V call is TRBV30, the J call TRBJ2-1; 10 bases align to TRBD2. Germline V CDR1 and CDR2: GTSNPN, SVGIG (reference sequence). The CDR3 covers 15 residues. V lost 0 bases, J lost 6 bases, and 5 bases stayed unmatched. The CDR3, as DNA: TGTGCCTGGAGTGTCCCGGGACTAGCGTCCAATGAGCAGTTCTTC. Translated, it gives CAWSVPGLASNEQFF.

This clonotype has a handful of counts. The V call is TRBV7-9, the J call TRBJ1-1, with D maybe TRBD1 (5 bases). The CDR3 runs 16 residues. Germline V gene data show CDR1 as SEHNR and CDR2 as FQNEAQ (reference sequence). With 5 bases removed from V and 1 base from J, the gap between germline ends came to 17 bases. CDR3 in amino acids: CASSPIGAGPNTEAFF. In DNA form, the CDR3 reads TGTGCCAGCAGCCCCATTGGGGCAGGACCGAACACTGAAGCTTTCTTT.

This clonotype was detected ten times or more. V and J are TRBV28 and TRBJ2-1; 13 positions match TRBD2. The CDR3 runs to 15 residues. Germline V gives CDR1 MDHEN, CDR2 SYDVKM. V lost 7 bases to trimming and J lost 8 bases; unmatched junction nucleotides: 8. The CDR3 is CASTPGLAGRDEQFF. For the CDR3, the DNA is TGTGCCAGCACCCCGGGACTAGCGGGACGGGATGAGCAGTTCTTC.

The V call is TRBV2, the J call TRBJ2-2; 12 bases are shared with TRBD1. Germline assignment: CDR1 SNHLY and CDR2 FYNNEI. The CDR3 covers 17 residues. Trimming took 11 bases from V and 4 from J; bases not matched to a gene: 14. DNA for the CDR3: TGTGCCGTCCCCGGGACAGGGGGCGGGAGTATCACCGGGGAGCTGTTTTTT. This gives the protein CAVPGTGGGSITGELFF.

V usage is TRBV4-1 and J usage is TRBJ2-4, with 11 bases lining up with TRBD1. J lost 3 bases, V lost 4 bases, and 8 bases had no gene match. Germline V CDR1 and CDR2: MGHRA, YSYEKL. The CDR3 totals 17 residues. CDR3 sequence reads: CASSLRTGGGLKNIQYF. CDR3 DNA sequence: TGCGCCAGCAGCCTCCGGACAGGGGGCGGTCTCAAAAACATTCAGTACTTC.

This clonotype was recorded at least ten times. This sequence joins TRBV15 and TRBJ2-3; D call uncertain. This CDR3 has 14 residues. V lost 0 bases, J lost 4 bases, and 8 bases lay in between. The germline V gene encodes CDR1 LNHNV and CDR2 YYDKDF (reference sequence). The CDR3 DNA follows: TGTGCCACCAGCAGAGATATAGCCTCAGATACGCAGTATTTT. The encoded protein is CATSRDIASDTQYF.

This clonotype was recorded at least ten times. V and J are TRBV11-2 and TRBJ2-2; 7 bases fit TRBD2. After removal of 5 bases from V and 7 bases from J, the junction contained 10 bases not matched to a gene. The CDR3 runs to 15 residues. Germline V CDR1 and CDR2: SGHAT, FQNNGV. This CDR3 reads CASSPVAWGGGELFF. The DNA of the CDR3 is TGTGCCAGCAGCCCCGTGGCCTGGGGGGGCGGGGAGCTGTTTTTT.

The V gene is TRBV24-1, the J gene TRBJ2-1; TRBD2 matches at 10 bases. The V segment lost 2 bases and the J segment 10 bases; nucleotides outside the gene matches: 1. CDR3 length equals 13 residues. Per the germline V gene, CDR1 is KGHDR and CDR2 is SFDVKD. The CDR3 nucleotides read TGTGCCACCAGTGATTCACTAGCGGGAGAGCAGTTCTTC. This sequence encodes CATSDSLAGEQFF.

CDR3 protein: CASSLGAGGGSGQPQHF. In nucleotides, the CDR3 is TGTGCCAGCAGCTTAGGGGCCGGAGGAGGGTCGGGGCAGCCCCAGCATTTT. The chain is built from TRBV7-9 and TRBJ1-5; D is undetermined. CDR1 is SEHNR, CDR2 FQNEAQ, per germline (reference sequence). This CDR3 has 17 amino acids. The ends were cut back, 1 base at V and 7 bases at J, with 20 bases in the middle.

The chain has TRBV24-1 and TRBJ1-5, with D uncertain. This CDR3 is built from 13 residues. Trimming left V 3 bases short and J 6 bases short, with 8 bases between. Germline-derived CDR1 and CDR2 are KGHDR and SFDVKD. The CDR3 reads CATSDGPGQPQHF. The CDR3 DNA sequence: TGTGCCACCAGTGATGGTCCCGGTCAGCCCCAGCATTTT.

This clonotype has at least ten counts. The chain is built from TRBV3-1 and TRBJ1-2; D ambiguous. Germline lookup yields CDR1 LGHDT and CDR2 YNNKEL (reference sequence). This CDR3 has 14 amino acids. V was cut by 0 bases and J by 2 bases, with 7 bases left in between. This CDR3 reads CASSQDWQNYGYTF. The CDR3 bases are TGTGCCAGCAGCCAAGATTGGCAGAACTATGGCTACACCTTC.

This clonotype has ten or more counts. This chain links TRBV6-2 or TRBV6-3 with TRBJ2-7, with 9 positions matching TRBD2. Unmatched junction bases numbered 7, after V lost 1 base and J lost 6 bases. CDR1 and CDR2 (germline): MNHEY, SVGEGT. The CDR3 runs to 15 residues. CDR3 protein: CASSYFGLSGGEQYF. As DNA, the CDR3 is TGTGCCAGCAGTTACTTCGGGCTTAGCGGGGGCGAGCAGTACTTC.

V gene TRBV18 combines with J gene TRBJ2-1, with 7 nucleotides matching TRBD1. CDR1 KGHSH and CDR2 LQKENI come from the germline V gene. The CDR3 spans 14 residues. V lost 4 bases to trimming and J lost 8 bases; unmatched junction nucleotides: 8. The CDR3 sequence: CASSRLQGWDEQFF. The CDR3 nucleotides are TGTGCCAGCTCACGATTACAGGGGTGGGATGAGCAGTTCTTC.

This clonotype was counted many times. The chain combines TRBV28 with TRBJ1-1; TRBD1 might be the D (6 bases). Trimming cost V 3 bases and J 0 bases, with 11 bases left between them. The CDR3 runs 15 residues. Germline-derived CDR1 and CDR2 are MDHEN and SYDVKM. The CDR3 loop reads CASSFGGLMNTEAFF. In nucleotides, the CDR3 is TGTGCCAGCAGTTTTGGGGGGCTGATGAACACTGAAGCTTTCTTT.

This clonotype showed up many times. This chain uses TRBV28 with TRBJ1-2, with unresolved D. The CDR3 spans 13 residues. V was shortened by 4 bases and J by 5 bases, with 11 bases between the two germline ends. CDR1 MDHEN and CDR2 SYDVKM come from the germline V gene. In DNA form, the CDR3 reads TGTGCCAGCAGTTGGACGGAACAGTATGGCTACACCTTC. Translating gives CASSWTEQYGYTF.

The gene calls are TRBV6-2 or TRBV6-3 and TRBJ2-3; D may be TRBD2 (6 bases). Germline V gives CDR1 MNHEY, CDR2 SVGEGT. This CDR3 region has 15 residues. V was trimmed by 3 bases and J by 6 bases, leaving 16 bases between them. The CDR3 DNA reads as TGTGCCAGCAGTTATCAGTGGGAGGCACCCGATACGCAGTATTTT. It encodes CASSYQWEAPDTQYF.

This clonotype was found many times. The CDR3 DNA reads as TGCAGTGCCTCCCTCGCGGTCTACGAGCAGTACTTC. It codes for CSASLAVYEQYF. This rearrangement joins TRBV20-1 to TRBJ2-7, with D unresolved. Germline lookup yields CDR1 DFQATT and CDR2 SNEGSKA (reference sequence). This CDR3 comprises 12 residues. V lost 6 bases and J lost 3, with 12 bases in between.

In its sample, this clonotype was seen a few times. V usage is TRBV7-9 and J usage is TRBJ1-1, with D possibly matching TRBD1 (6 bases). Germline loops: CDR1 SEHNR, CDR2 FQNEAQ (reference sequence). The CDR3 has 15 residues. V gave up 3 bases and J gave up 1 base, with 12 bases separating them. The CDR3 sequence: CASSFMGRGNTEAFF. The DNA for the CDR3 is TGTGCCAGCAGCTTTATGGGCAGGGGGAACACTGAAGCTTTCTTT.

The J gene is TRBJ2-2, the V gene TRBV28, with 7 bases aligning to TRBD1. Germline-derived CDR1 and CDR2 are MDHEN and SYDVKM. This CDR3 is built from 16 residues. V lost 0 bases to trimming and J lost 1 base; unmatched junction nucleotides: 2. As DNA, the CDR3 is TGTGCCAGCAGTTTATGGACAGGGAGGAACACCGGGGAGCTGTTTTTT. Protein: CASSLWTGRNTGELFF.